Following are 24 T cell receptor beta chains from one sample sequenced in a study of metastatic and nonmetastatic thyroid tumors. All patients were treatment-naive before thyroid surgery. TCRdb re-processed the PCR reads through MiXCR. Seen here are approximately 7,700 clones, 24% observed once, and the top ten hold about 14%. Sequenced sample: tumor tissue. These TCRs come from a female donor with papillary thyroid cancer or a benign thyroid nodule (not recorded which). Some clones in this sample may be carry-over from other donors' samples.

The chain carries TRBV7-3 and TRBJ1-4, with D perhaps matching TRBD1 (6 bases). Germline values: CDR1 SGHTA, CDR2 FQGTGA. Trimming left V 5 bases short and J 8 bases short, with 30 bases between. The CDR3 runs 19 residues. The CDR3 coding sequence is TGTGCCAGCAGCATTGAGGGGGGGTGTGGCAGCGTGGTATCCGAAAAACTGTTTTTT. The encoded protein is CASSIEGGCGSVVSEKLFF.

This clone was seen at least ten times. The gene calls are TRBV7-9 and TRBJ1-2; 7 positions agree with TRBD1. In germline, CDR1 is SEHNR, CDR2 FQNEAQ (reference sequence). This CDR3 has 13 amino acids. V was clipped by 1 base and J by 7 bases; unmatched bases: 3. This CDR3 reads CASSLEGAGGYTF. As DNA, the CDR3 is TGTGCCAGCAGCTTAGAGGGGGCTGGTGGCTACACCTTC.

The genes are TRBV20-1 and TRBJ1-2, with TRBD1 as a possible D gene (6 bases). Trimming removed 0 bases at V and 7 bases at J, with 21 bases between. This CDR3 region has 16 residues. CDR1 and CDR2 from the germline V gene are DFQATT and SNEGSKA (reference sequence). The CDR3 protein is CSARDSGCGGASGYTF. CDR3 coding DNA: TGCAGTGCTAGAGACAGCGGGTGTGGGGGCGCGTCTGGCTACACCTTC.

The chain is built from TRBV11-2 and TRBJ2-3; the match to TRBD2 covers 9 bases. Per germline, CDR1 SGHAT and CDR2 FQNNGV. The CDR3 length is 15 residues. J gave up 4 bases and V 3 bases, and 5 bases lay outside the gene matches. CDR3 in amino acids: CASSLGLAFPDTQYF. CDR3 nucleotides: TGTGCCAGCAGCTTGGGACTAGCTTTCCCAGATACGCAGTATTTT.

This clone is medium-sized by share. The chain has TRBV20-1 and TRBJ2-7, with TRBD1 matching over 9 bases. The V segment lost 6 bases and the J segment 1 base; nucleotides outside the gene matches: 10. This CDR3 has 15 amino acids. Germline CDR1 reads DFQATT; CDR2 reads SNEGSKA (reference sequence). The CDR3 coding sequence is TGCAGTGCCCCCATGGACAGGGGTCCTTCCTACGAGCAGTACTTC. This sequence encodes CSAPMDRGPSYEQYF.

This clone is labeled medium-sized. The CDR3 spells CASSSGSRNTIYF. CDR3 DNA: TGTGCCAGCAGCTCTGGGTCTAGAAACACCATATATTTT. The chain uses TRBV28 and TRBJ1-3, with D hard to call. Between the trimmed V and J ends, which lost 6 bases and 5 bases, there was a span of 11 bases. Germline CDR1 and CDR2: MDHEN and SYDVKM. The CDR3 runs 13 residues.

This clone was seen repeatedly, ten times or more. The chain has TRBV25-1 and TRBJ1-1; 12 bases line up with TRBD1. Germline-derived CDR1 and CDR2 are MGHDK and SYGVNS. V lost 8 bases, J lost 7 bases, and 14 bases stayed unmatched. This CDR3 is built from 16 residues. CDR3 coding DNA: TGTGCCAGCCCGGGACAGGGGGCGGTAGTACGTCTTGAAGCTTTCTTT. This sequence encodes CASPGQGAVVRLEAFF. The full variable domain, with the rest looked up from reference TRBV25-1 and TRBJ1-1, is EADIYQTPRYLVIGTGKKITLECSQTMGHDKMYWYQQDPGMELHLIHYSYGVNSTEKGDLSSESTVSRIRTEHFPLTLESARPSHTSQYLCASPGQGAVVRLEAFFGQGTRLTVV.

This clone was detected only a few times. The rearrangement joins TRBV6-5 to TRBJ2-3; D gene uncertain. Per the germline V gene, CDR1 is MNHEY and CDR2 is SVGAGI. V was pared by 4 bases and J by 6 bases, with 8 bases between. This CDR3 has 12 amino acids. CDR3 in DNA: TGTGCCAGCAGTTCTATCAGGGATACGCAGTATTTT. It encodes CASSSIRDTQYF.

This clone was seen ten or more times. The rearrangement uses TRBV9 and TRBJ2-1, with a tentative D call TRBD1 (5 bases). The V gene lost 3 bases and the J gene lost 2 bases, with 15 bases spanning the gap. Germline values: CDR1 SGDLS, CDR2 YYNGEE. The CDR3 totals 16 residues. CDR3 sequence reads: CASSGSWGATYNEQFF. For the CDR3, the DNA is TGTGCCAGCAGCGGTAGTTGGGGCGCCACCTACAATGAGCAGTTCTTC.

This clone is medium-sized within its sample. This sequence joins TRBV6-1 and TRBJ2-1, with D possibly being TRBD1 (6 bases). This CDR3 comprises 16 residues. Germline V CDR1 and CDR2: MNHNS, SASEGT. Deletions cut 4 bases from V and 0 bases from J, with 13 bases between. CDR3 sequence (DNA): TGTGCCAGCAGTGGTTACAGGGCGGGCTCCTACAATGAGCAGTTCTTC. Encoded protein: CASSGYRAGSYNEQFF.

This clone showed up just a few times. The rearrangement joins TRBV10-1 to TRBJ1-5, with TRBD1 matching 8 bases. The length of the CDR3 is 15 residues. Per germline, CDR1 WNHNN and CDR2 SYGVQD (reference sequence). The V gene end was trimmed by 6 bases and the J gene end by 5 bases; junction bases not matched to a gene: 9. CDR3 amino acids: CASSEQQGVDQPQHF. The CDR3 DNA reads as TGCGCCAGCAGCGAACAACAGGGGGTAGATCAGCCCCAGCATTTT.

This clone counts as medium-sized. V usage is TRBV7-9 and J usage is TRBJ2-7; D gene ambiguous. Trimming left V 4 bases short and J 6 bases short, with 7 bases between. CDR1 SEHNR and CDR2 FQNEAQ come from the germline V gene (reference sequence). The CDR3 has 11 amino acids. In nucleotides, the CDR3 is TGTGCCAGCAGCTCGGGCCCCGAGCAGTACTTC. This translates into CASSSGPEQYF.

This clone has a handful of counts. The chain combines TRBV27 with TRBJ2-3; 8 positions match TRBD1. V dropped 5 bases and J dropped 4; count of bases not matched to a gene: 11. This CDR3 contains 16 residues. CDR1 is MNHEY and CDR2 is SMNVEV in the germline V gene (reference sequence). In DNA form, the CDR3 reads TGTGCCAGCAGTCCACAGACAGGGGTGGTCGCAGATACGCAGTATTTT. Translated: CASSPQTGVVADTQYF.

Within the sample, this clone is medium-sized. J is TRBJ1-1 and V is TRBV6-1; D unresolved. Per germline, CDR1 MNHNS and CDR2 SASEGT. This CDR3 contains 12 residues. Trimming took 6 bases from V and 4 from J, leaving 9 bases between them. The CDR3 region has the DNA TGTGCCAGCAGCCGTTCCAGCACTGAAGCTTTCTTT. It yields the protein CASSRSSTEAFF.

Note on this clone: The junction differs from germline at one of its ends, possibly a read error. The chain carries TRBV19 and TRBJ1-5; D is uncertain. CDR1 is LNHDA, CDR2 SQIVND, per germline (reference sequence). The CDR3 totals 16 residues. CDR3 sequence: CSRSPRYIYSNQPQHF. In DNA form, the CDR3 reads TGTTCCAGAAGTCCTCGGTACATCTATAGCAATCAGCCCCAGCATTTT.

This clone appeared many times. The chain has TRBV18 and TRBJ1-6; D is ambiguous. The CDR3 spans 14 residues. CDR1 and CDR2 (germline): KGHSH, LQKENI. V lost 2 bases to trimming and J lost 7 bases, with 9 bases between them. CDR3 in DNA: TGTGCCAGCTCACCAGAATCTGTAAATTCACCCCTCCACTTT. Amino acid sequence: CASSPESVNSPLHF. Full variable domain (missing parts from reference TRBV18 and TRBJ1-6): NAGVMQNPRHLVRRRGQEARLRCSPMKGHSHVYWYRQLPEEGLKFMVYLQKENIIDESGMPKERFSAEFPKEGPSILRIQQVVRGDSAAYFCASSPESVNSPLHFGNGTRLTVT.

This clone occurred many times. The chain links TRBV15 to TRBJ1-2, with unresolved D. V lost 5 bases to trimming and J lost 4 bases, with 17 bases between them. This CDR3 contains 15 residues. Germline V lookup: CDR1 LNHNV, CDR2 YYDKDF (reference sequence). The CDR3, as DNA: TGTGCCACCAGCCAATTCACCACGGAAGCCTATGGCTACACCTTC. It is translated as CATSQFTTEAYGYTF.

This clone was observed a single time. The chain employs TRBV5-1 and TRBJ1-4; maybe TRBD1 (5 bases). The CDR3 runs 14 residues. Germline V CDR1 and CDR2: SGHRS, YFSETQ. The ends were cut back, 0 bases at V and 4 bases at J, with 7 bases in the middle. DNA for the CDR3: TGCGCCAGCAGCTTGGGGCAGGGTAATGAAAAACTGTTTTTT. Translation: CASSLGQGNEKLFF. Supplemented by reference TRBV5-1 and TRBJ1-4, the full variable domain reads KAGVTQTPRYLIKTRGQQVTLSCSPISGHRSVSWYQQTPGQGLQFLFEYFSETQRNKGNFPGRFSGRQFSNSRSEMNVSTLELGDSALYLCASSLGQGNEKLFFGSGTQLSVL.

A few counts support this clone. The chain employs TRBV5-1 and TRBJ2-1; TRBD2 matches 8 bases. Trimming removed 4 bases from V and 7 bases from J; junction bases left unmatched: 13. Germline CDR1 is SGHRS and CDR2 is YFSETQ. CDR3 size: 16 residues. The CDR3 is CASSPSGLGLGNEQFF. DNA for the CDR3: TGCGCCAGCAGCCCATCGGGACTAGGTTTGGGTAATGAGCAGTTCTTC.

This clone is large (0.1 to 1%) in the sample. The chain couples TRBV6-2 or TRBV6-3 to TRBJ2-2; D unclear. CDR1 and CDR2 from the germline V gene are MNHEY and SVGEGT. Trimming removed 6 bases from V and 6 bases from J, with 8 bases in between. The CDR3 contains 12 residues. In DNA form, the CDR3 reads TGTGCCAGCAGATTCGGGTCCGGGGAGCTGTTTTTT. As protein: CASRFGSGELFF.

Here the CDR3 reads CASSRRHRDQPSEQYF. For the CDR3, the DNA is TGTGCCAGCAGTCGCCGCCACCGGGACCAACCTTCCGAGCAGTACTTC. The chain uses TRBV28 and TRBJ2-7; the D call may be TRBD1 or TRBD2 (5 bases each). The V end was cut by 5 bases, the J end by 6 bases, with 23 bases between. The CDR3 length is 16 residues. Germline V gene data show CDR1 as MDHEN and CDR2 as SYDVKM.

In this sample, this clone turned up a few times. The chain uses TRBV12-3 or TRBV12-4 and TRBJ2-5, with 9 bases aligning to TRBD2. The CDR3 is 14 residues long. V lost 1 base and J lost 4; bases outside the gene matches: 1. The CDR3 here is CASSLGRGGETQYF. The CDR3 DNA follows: TGTGCCAGCAGTTTAGGGCGGGGGGGAGAGACCCAGTACTTC.

The chain links TRBV6-5 to TRBJ1-4; no firm D call. Between the trimmed V and J ends, which lost 2 bases and 5 bases, there was a span of 21 bases. CDR3 length equals 18 residues. CDR1 and CDR2 (germline): MNHEY, SVGAGI. The CDR3 sequence is CASSYKIPSQVGNEKLFF. CDR3 nucleotide sequence: TGTGCCAGCAGTTACAAGATCCCTAGTCAGGTCGGGAATGAAAAACTGTTTTTT.

This clone has only a few counts. The CDR3 end shows no conserved phenylalanine or tryptophan, and so a read error is likely. The chain employs TRBV10-3 and TRBJ1-1, with 7 bases identical to TRBD1. Germline assignment: CDR1 ENHRY and CDR2 SYGVKD. CDR3 length: 14 amino acids. V shed 8 bases and J 6 bases; nucleotides not matched to a gene: 12. In DNA, the CDR3 is TGTGCCATCGGCCCGCGACAGGGAGCGCCTGAAGCTTTCCTT. It yields the protein CAIGPRQGAPEAFL.